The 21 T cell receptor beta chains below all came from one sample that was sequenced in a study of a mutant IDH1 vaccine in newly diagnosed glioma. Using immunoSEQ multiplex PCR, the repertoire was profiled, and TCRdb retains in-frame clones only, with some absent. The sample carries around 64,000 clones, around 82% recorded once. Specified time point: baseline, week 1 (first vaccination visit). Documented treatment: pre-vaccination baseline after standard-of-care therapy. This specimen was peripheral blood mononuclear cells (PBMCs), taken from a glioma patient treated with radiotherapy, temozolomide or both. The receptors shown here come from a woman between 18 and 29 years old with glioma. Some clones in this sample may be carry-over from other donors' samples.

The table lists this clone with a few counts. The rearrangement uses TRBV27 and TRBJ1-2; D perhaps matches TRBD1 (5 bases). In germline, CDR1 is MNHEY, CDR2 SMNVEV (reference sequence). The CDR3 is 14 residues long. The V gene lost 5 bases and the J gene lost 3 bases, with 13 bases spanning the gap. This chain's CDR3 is CASSPRGEDYGYTF. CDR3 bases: TGTGCCAGCAGTCCCCGGGGCGAGGACTATGGCTACACCTTC.

CDR3 protein: CSAEYGTGNIQYF. The CDR3 region has the DNA TGCAGCGCCGAATACGGGACGGGGAACATTCAGTACTTC. The chain employs TRBV29-1 and TRBJ2-4; TRBD1 or TRBD2 may be the D gene (5 bases each). The V end lost 7 bases, the J end lost 7 bases, and 17 bases lay between the germline ends. The germline CDR1 and CDR2 sequences are SQVTM and ANQGSEA. This CDR3 is built from 13 residues.

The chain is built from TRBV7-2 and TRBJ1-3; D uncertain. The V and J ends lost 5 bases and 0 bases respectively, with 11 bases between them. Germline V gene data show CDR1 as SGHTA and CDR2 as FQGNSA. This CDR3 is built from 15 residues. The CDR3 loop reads CASSARHSSGNTIYF. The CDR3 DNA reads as TGTGCCAGCAGCGCCCGACACTCCTCTGGAAACACCATATATTTT.

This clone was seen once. The CDR3 DNA reads as TGTGCCAGCAGCCCGATGACAGGGGGAGGCGATGGCTACACCTTC. This encodes CASSPMTGGGDGYTF. This chain connects TRBV14 to TRBJ1-2, with 9 bases aligning to TRBD1. Looked up from germline, CDR1 is SGHDN and CDR2 is FVKESK. Trimming cost V 4 bases and J 6 bases; bases outside gene matches: 9. CDR3 length equals 15 residues.

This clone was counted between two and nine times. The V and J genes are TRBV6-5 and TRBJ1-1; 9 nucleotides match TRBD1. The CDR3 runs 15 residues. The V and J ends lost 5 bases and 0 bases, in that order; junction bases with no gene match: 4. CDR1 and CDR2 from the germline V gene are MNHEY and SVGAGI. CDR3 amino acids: CASSLGQGLNTEAFF. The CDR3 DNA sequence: TGTGCCAGCAGTCTCGGACAGGGGTTGAACACTGAAGCTTTCTTT.

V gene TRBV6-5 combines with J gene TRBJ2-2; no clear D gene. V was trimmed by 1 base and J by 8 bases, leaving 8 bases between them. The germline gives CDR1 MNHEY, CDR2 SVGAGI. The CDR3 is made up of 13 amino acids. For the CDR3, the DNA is TGTGCCAGCAGTTACTGGTTACGGGGGGAGCTGTTTTTT. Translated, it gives CASSYWLRGELFF.

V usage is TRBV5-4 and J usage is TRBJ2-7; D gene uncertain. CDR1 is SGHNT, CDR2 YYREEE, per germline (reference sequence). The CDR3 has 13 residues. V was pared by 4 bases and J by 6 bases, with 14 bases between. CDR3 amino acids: CASSARTRSEQYF. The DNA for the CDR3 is TGTGCCAGCAGCGCTCGGACCCGGAGCGAGCAGTACTTC.

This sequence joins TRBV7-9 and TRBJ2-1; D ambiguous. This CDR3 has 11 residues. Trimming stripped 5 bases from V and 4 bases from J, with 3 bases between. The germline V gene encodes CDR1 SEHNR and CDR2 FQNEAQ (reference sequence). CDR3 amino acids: CASSNYNEQFF. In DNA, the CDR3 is TGTGCCAGCAGCAATTACAATGAGCAGTTCTTC. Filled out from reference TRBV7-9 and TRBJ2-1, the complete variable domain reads DTGVSQNPRHKITKRGQNVTFRCDPISEHNRLYWYRQTLGQGPEFLTYFQNEAQLEKSRLLSDRFSAERPKGSFSTLEIQRTEQGDSAMYLCASSNYNEQFFGPGTRLTVL.

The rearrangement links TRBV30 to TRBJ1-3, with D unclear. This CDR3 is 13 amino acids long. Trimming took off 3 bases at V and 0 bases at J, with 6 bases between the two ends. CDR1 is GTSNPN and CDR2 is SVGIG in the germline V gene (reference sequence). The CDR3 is CAWRHSSGNTIYF. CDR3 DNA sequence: TGTGCCTGGAGACACAGCTCTGGAAACACCATATATTTT.

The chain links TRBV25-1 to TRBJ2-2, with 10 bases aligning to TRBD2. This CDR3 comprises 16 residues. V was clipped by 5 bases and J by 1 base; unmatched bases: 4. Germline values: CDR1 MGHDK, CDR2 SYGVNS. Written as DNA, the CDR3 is TGTGCCAGCAGTAAACTAGCGGGGAGGAACACCGGGGAGCTGTTTTTT. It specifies CASSKLAGRNTGELFF.

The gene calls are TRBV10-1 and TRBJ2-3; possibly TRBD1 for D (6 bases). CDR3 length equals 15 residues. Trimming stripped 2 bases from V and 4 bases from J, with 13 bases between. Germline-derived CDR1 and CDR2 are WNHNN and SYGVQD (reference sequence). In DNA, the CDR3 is TGCGCCAGCAGTGAGGGGCCTCCAGGGGCAGATACGCAGTATTTT. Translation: CASSEGPPGADTQYF.

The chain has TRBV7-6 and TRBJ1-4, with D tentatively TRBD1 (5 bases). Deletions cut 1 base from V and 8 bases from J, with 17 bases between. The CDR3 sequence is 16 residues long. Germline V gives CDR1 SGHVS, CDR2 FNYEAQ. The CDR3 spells CASSLGGPGLREKLFF. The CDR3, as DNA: TGTGCCAGCAGCTTAGGGGGTCCGGGACTGAGGGAAAAACTGTTTTTT. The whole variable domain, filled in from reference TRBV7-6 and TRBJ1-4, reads GAGVSQSPRYKVTKRGQDVALRCDPISGHVSLYWYRQALGQGPEFLTYFNYEAQQDKSGLPNDRFSAERPEGSISTLTIQRTEQRDSAMYRCASSLGGPGLREKLFFGSGTQLSVL.

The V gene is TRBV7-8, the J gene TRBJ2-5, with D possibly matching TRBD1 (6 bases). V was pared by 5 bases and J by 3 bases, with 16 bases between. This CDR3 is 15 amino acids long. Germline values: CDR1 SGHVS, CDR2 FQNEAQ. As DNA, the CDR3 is TGTGCCAGCAGCACAGGACAGTTAAAGGAAGAGACCCAGTACTTC. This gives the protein CASSTGQLKEETQYF.

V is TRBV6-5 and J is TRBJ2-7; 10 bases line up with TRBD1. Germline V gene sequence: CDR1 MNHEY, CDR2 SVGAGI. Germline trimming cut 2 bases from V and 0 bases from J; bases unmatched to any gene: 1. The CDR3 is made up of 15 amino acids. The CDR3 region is CASSYGTGASYEQYF. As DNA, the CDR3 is TGTGCCAGCAGTTACGGGACAGGGGCCTCCTACGAGCAGTACTTC.

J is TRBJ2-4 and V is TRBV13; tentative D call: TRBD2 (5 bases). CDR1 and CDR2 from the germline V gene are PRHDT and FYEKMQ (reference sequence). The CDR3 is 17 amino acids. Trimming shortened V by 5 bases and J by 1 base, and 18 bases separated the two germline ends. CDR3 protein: CASSPLTRTRAKNIQYF. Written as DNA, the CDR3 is TGTGCCAGCAGCCCCCTTACTAGGACCAGGGCCAAAAACATTCAGTACTTC.

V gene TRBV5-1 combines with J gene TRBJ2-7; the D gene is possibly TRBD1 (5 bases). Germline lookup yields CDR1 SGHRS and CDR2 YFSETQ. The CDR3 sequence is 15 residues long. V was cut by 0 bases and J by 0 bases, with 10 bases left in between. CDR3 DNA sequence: TGCGCCAGCAGCTTGGCAGGGTCGTTCTCCTACGAGCAGTACTTC. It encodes CASSLAGSFSYEQYF. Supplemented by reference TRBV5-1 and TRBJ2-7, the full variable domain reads KAGVTQTPRYLIKTRGQQVTLSCSPISGHRSVSWYQQTPGQGLQFLFEYFSETQRNKGNFPGRFSGRQFSNSRSEMNVSTLELGDSALYLCASSLAGSFSYEQYFGPGTRLTVT.

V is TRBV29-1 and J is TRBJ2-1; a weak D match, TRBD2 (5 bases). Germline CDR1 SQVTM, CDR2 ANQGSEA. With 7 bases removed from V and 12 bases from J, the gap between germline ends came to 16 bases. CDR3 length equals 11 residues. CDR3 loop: CSAYKGRGQFF. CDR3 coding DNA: TGCAGCGCATACAAGGGTCGGGGGCAGTTCTTC.

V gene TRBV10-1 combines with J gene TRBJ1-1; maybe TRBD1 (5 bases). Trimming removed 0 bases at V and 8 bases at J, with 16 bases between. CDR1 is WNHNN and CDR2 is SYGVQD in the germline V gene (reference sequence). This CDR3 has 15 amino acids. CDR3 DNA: TGCGCCAGCAGTGAGTCTCTACTCGGGACTGCCGAAGCTTTCTTT. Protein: CASSESLLGTAEAFF.

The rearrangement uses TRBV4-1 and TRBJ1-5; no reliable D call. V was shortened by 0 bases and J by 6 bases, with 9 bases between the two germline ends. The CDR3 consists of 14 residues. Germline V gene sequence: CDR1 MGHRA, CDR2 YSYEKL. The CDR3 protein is CASSQEGGVQPQHF. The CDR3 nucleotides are TGCGCCAGCAGCCAAGAGGGCGGGGTTCAGCCCCAGCATTTT.

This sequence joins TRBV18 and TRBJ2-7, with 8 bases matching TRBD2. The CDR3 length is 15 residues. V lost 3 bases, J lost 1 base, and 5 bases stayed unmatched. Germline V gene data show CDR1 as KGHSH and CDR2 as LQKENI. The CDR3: CASSPVSGGSYEQYF. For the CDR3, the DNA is TGTGCCAGCTCACCGGTGAGCGGGGGATCCTACGAGCAGTACTTC.

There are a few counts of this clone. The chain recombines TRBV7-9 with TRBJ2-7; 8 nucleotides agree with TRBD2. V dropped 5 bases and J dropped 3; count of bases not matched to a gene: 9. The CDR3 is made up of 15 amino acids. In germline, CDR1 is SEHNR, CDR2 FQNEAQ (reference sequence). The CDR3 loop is CASSPEGTRGYEQYF. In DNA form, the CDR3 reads TGTGCCAGCAGCCCAGAAGGGACTAGGGGCTACGAGCAGTACTTC.